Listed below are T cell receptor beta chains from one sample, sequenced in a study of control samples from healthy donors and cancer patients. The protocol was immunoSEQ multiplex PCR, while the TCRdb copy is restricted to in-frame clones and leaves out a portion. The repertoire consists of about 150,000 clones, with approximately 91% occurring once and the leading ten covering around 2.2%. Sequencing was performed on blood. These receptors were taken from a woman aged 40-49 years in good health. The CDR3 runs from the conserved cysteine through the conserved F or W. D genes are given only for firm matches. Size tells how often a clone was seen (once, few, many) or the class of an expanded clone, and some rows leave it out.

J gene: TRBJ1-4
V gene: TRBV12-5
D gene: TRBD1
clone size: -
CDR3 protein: CASSGTGREKLFF
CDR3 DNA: TGTGCTAGTTCTGGGACAGGGCGTGAAAAACTGTTTTTT

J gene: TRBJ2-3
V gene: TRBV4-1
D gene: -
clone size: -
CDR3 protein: CASSPPADTQYF
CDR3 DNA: TGCGCCAGCAGCCCCCCAGCAGATACGCAGTATTTT

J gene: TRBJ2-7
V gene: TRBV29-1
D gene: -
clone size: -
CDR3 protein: CSVGALWDTTYEQYF
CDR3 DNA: TGCAGCGTTGGAGCTCTTTGGGACACAACCTACGAGCAGTACTTC

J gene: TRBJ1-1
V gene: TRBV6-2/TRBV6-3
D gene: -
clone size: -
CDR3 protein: CASSYGGPQNTEAFF
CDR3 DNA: TGTGCCAGCAGTTACGGGGGGCCTCAAAACACTGAAGCTTTCTTT

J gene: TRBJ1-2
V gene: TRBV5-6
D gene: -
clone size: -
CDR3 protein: CASSSDSLYGYTF
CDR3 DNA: TGTGCCAGCAGCAGCGACAGCCTCTATGGCTACACCTTC

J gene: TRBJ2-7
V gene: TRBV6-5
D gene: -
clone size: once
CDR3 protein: CASSPHRAPYEQYF
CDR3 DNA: TGTGCCAGCAGTCCACACAGGGCTCCCTACGAGCAGTACTTC

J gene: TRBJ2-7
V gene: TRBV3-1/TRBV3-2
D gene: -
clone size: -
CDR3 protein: CASSQGLGQGTYEQYF
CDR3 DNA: TGTGCCAGCAGCCAAGGCCTGGGGCAGGGTACCTACGAGCAGTACTTC

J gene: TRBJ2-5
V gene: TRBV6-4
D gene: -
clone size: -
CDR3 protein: CASSYHETQYF
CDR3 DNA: TGTGCCAGCTCGTATCATGAGACCCAGTACTTC

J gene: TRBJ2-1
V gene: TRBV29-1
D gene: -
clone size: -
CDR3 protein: CSVEEGAYNEQFF
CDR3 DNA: TGCAGCGTTGAGGAGGGGGCCTACAATGAGCAGTTCTTC

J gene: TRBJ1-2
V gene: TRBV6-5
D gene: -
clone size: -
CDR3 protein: CASSSFQGFSNYGYTF
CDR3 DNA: TGTGCCAGCAGTTCGTTTCAGGGGTTTTCTAACTATGGCTACACCTTC

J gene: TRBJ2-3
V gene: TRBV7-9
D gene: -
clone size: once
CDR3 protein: CASSLGGATDTQYF
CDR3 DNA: TGTGCCAGCAGCCTTGGAGGGGCCACAGATACGCAGTATTTT

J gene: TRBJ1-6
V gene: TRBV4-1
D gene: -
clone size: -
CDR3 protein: CASSPESSYNSPLHF
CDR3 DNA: TGCGCCAGCAGCCCCGAGAGCTCCTATAATTCACCCCTCCACTTT

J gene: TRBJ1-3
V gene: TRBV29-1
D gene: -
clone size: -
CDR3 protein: CSAGAGPFDTIYF
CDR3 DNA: TGCAGCGCTGGAGCAGGTCCCTTCGACACCATATATTTT

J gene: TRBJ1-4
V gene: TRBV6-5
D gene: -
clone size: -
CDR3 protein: CASSPAGADEKLFF
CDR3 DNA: TGTGCCAGCAGTCCAGCCGGGGCGGATGAAAAACTGTTTTTT

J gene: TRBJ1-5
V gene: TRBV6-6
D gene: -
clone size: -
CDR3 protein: CASSLGLNQPQHF
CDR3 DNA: TGTGCCAGCAGTTTAGGACTTAATCAGCCCCAGCATTTT

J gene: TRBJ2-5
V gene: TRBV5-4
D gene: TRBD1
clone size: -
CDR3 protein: CASRRRDSEETQYF
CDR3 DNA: TGTGCCAGCAGACGCCGGGACAGTGAAGAGACCCAGTACTTC

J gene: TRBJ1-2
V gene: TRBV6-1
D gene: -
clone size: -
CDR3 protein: CASSEADSPNYGYTF
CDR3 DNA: TGTGCCAGCAGTGAAGCAGACAGTCCTAACTATGGCTACACCTTC

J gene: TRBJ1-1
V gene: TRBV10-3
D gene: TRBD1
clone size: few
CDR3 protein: CAISVGTANTEAFF
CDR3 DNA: TGTGCCATCAGTGTAGGGACAGCGAACACTGAAGCTTTCTTT

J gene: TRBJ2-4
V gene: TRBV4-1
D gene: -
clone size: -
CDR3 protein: CASSQPSAGIAKNIQYF
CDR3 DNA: TGCGCCAGCAGCCAACCCTCGGCGGGGATCGCCAAAAACATTCAGTACTTC

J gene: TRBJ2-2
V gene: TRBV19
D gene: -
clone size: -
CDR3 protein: CASSRIDEYTGELFF
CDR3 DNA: TGTGCCAGTAGTAGAATTGACGAATACACCGGGGAGCTGTTTTTT

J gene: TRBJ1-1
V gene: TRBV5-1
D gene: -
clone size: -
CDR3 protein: CASSLGPSTEAFF
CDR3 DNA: TGCGCCAGCAGCTTGGGACCTTCCACTGAAGCTTTCTTT

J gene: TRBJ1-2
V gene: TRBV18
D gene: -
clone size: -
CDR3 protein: CASSPMNEPGYTF
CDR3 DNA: TGTGCCAGCTCACCAATGAATGAACCCGGCTACACCTTC

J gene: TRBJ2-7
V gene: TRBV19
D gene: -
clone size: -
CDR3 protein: CASSIPLGGEQYF
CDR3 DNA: TGTGCCAGTAGTATCCCCCTCGGTGGCGAGCAGTACTTC

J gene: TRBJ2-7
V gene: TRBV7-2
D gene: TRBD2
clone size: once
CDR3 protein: CASSFVAGSSYEQYF
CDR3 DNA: TGTGCCAGCAGCTTTGTAGCGGGGAGCTCCTACGAGCAGTACTTC

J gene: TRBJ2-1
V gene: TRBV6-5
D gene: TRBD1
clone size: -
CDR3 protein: CASCSGTGGRDEQFF
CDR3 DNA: TGTGCCTCGTGTTCCGGGACAGGGGGCAGGGATGAGCAGTTCTTC

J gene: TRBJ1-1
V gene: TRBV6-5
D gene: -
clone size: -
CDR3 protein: CASSYRGLNTEAFF
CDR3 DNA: TGTGCCAGCAGTTACAGGGGCTTGAACACTGAAGCTTTCTTT

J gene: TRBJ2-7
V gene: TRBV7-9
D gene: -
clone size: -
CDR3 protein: CASSGGTAYEQYF
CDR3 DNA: TGTGCCAGCAGCGGCGGGACTGCCTACGAGCAGTACTTC

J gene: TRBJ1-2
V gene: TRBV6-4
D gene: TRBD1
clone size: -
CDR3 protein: CASSDGGRGLIDGYTF
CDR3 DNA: TGTGCCAGCAGTGACGGGGGCAGGGGGCTCATAGATGGCTACACCTTC